Following are 17 T cell receptor beta chains from one sample sequenced in a study of blood T cell repertoires in COVID-19. Generated by immunoSEQ multiplex PCR, the TCRdb table keeps only in-frame clones and is missing some. Of fewer than 700,000 clones in the sample, roughly 89% were seen once. Sequencing input: peripheral blood. These receptors all come from a woman aged 45-60 years with COVID-19, enrolled during active disease.

The chain recombines TRBV2 with TRBJ2-5; possibly TRBD2 for D (5 bases). Trimming pared 8 bases from V and 2 bases from J, leaving 12 bases between. Germline V gene lookup returns CDR1 SNHLY and CDR2 FYNNEI. The CDR3 loop spans 13 amino acids. The CDR3 nucleotides read TGTGCCAGCGCAGTAGCGCTTCAAGAGACCCAGTACTTC. Translating gives CASAVALQETQYF.

The chain has TRBV5-4 and TRBJ2-7; 9 positions match TRBD2. The ends lost 2 bases at V and 7 bases at J; junction bases unmatched: 4. Germline V CDR1 and CDR2: SGHNT, YYREEE (reference sequence). This CDR3 is built from 13 residues. The CDR3 sequence: CASSLAGGVEQYF. In nucleotides, the CDR3 is TGTGCCAGCAGCTTAGCGGGGGGCGTGGAGCAGTACTTC.

The genes are TRBV4-1 and TRBJ1-5; D is perhaps TRBD1 (5 bases). The CDR3 contains 15 residues. Trimming left V 3 bases short and J 7 bases short, with 16 bases between. Germline CDR1 reads MGHRA; CDR2 reads YSYEKL. The CDR3: CASSQWAHGGQPQHF. In nucleotides, the CDR3 is TGCGCCAGCAGCCAGTGGGCACACGGGGGACAGCCCCAGCATTTT.

This clone was picked up a small number of times. The rearrangement uses TRBV28 and TRBJ1-2; 8 nucleotides line up with TRBD1. Germline-derived CDR1 and CDR2 are MDHEN and SYDVKM. With 7 bases clipped from V and 4 bases from J, the junction kept 11 bases outside the gene matches. This CDR3 is 15 amino acids long. The chain's CDR3 is CASTYQGAGGYGYTF. DNA for the CDR3: TGTGCCAGCACCTATCAGGGGGCAGGAGGCTATGGCTACACCTTC.

This chain joins TRBV10-3 and TRBJ2-5; tentative D call: TRBD1 (6 bases). The CDR3 loop spans 13 amino acids. Germline V gives CDR1 ENHRY, CDR2 SYGVKD. The V end lost 8 bases, the J end lost 3 bases, and 13 bases lay between the germline ends. The CDR3 is CAIGLGQEETQYF. CDR3 bases: TGTGCCATCGGCTTGGGACAAGAAGAGACCCAGTACTTC.

The chain combines TRBV2 with TRBJ1-1; 7 nucleotides align to TRBD1. After removal of 5 bases from V and 4 bases from J, the junction contained 7 bases not matched to a gene. Germline V gene lookup returns CDR1 SNHLY and CDR2 FYNNEI. This CDR3 comprises 14 residues. The CDR3 spells CASSSGGRGTEAFF. Written as DNA, the CDR3 is TGTGCCAGCAGTTCAGGGGGTCGCGGCACTGAAGCTTTCTTT.

This clone was found once. The chain has TRBV7-8 and TRBJ2-2; 8 nucleotides match TRBD1. CDR1 and CDR2 from the germline V gene are SGHVS and FQNEAQ. V lost 2 bases to trimming and J lost 6 bases; unmatched junction nucleotides: 5. The CDR3 is made up of 15 amino acids. DNA for the CDR3: TGTGCCAGCAGCTTATACGGACAGGGATCCGGGGAGCTGTTTTTT. Translated, it gives CASSLYGQGSGELFF.

V and J are TRBV18 and TRBJ1-2; D unresolved. Germline values: CDR1 KGHSH, CDR2 LQKENI. CDR3 length: 13 amino acids. Trimming shortened V by 4 bases and J by 1 base, and 7 bases separated the two germline ends. In nucleotides, the CDR3 is TGTGCCAGCTCACTCAGGAATAACTATGGCTACACCTTC. Translating gives CASSLRNNYGYTF.

There are a few counts of this clone. The V and J genes are TRBV6-1 and TRBJ1-6, with 8 positions matching TRBD1. The CDR3 is made up of 16 amino acids. V lost 2 bases and J lost 6; bases outside the gene matches: 6. Germline-derived CDR1 and CDR2 are MNHNS and SASEGT. The CDR3 DNA reads TGTGCCAGCAGTGAATTTCCGACAGGGGCTAATTCACCCCTCCACTTT. Amino acid sequence: CASSEFPTGANSPLHF.

To note about this clone: Mismatch with germline at one junction end may stem from a read error. J is TRBJ1-3 and V is TRBV13; the D is unclear. CDR3 length equals 13 residues. Germline CDR1 is PRHDT and CDR2 is FYEKMQ (reference sequence). CDR3 nucleotide sequence: TGTGCCAGCAGCCTAGGGCGTGGAAACACCATATATTTT. Its protein is CASSLGRGNTIYF.

The chain uses TRBV30 and TRBJ1-2; 8 bases line up with TRBD1. V gave up 1 base and J gave up 2 bases; unmatched junction bases: 0. This CDR3 spans 13 amino acids. Germline loops: CDR1 GTSNPN, CDR2 SVGIG (reference sequence). CDR3 sequence reads: CAWSGQGNYGYTF. CDR3 in DNA: TGTGCCTGGAGTGGACAGGGGAACTATGGCTACACCTTC.

The V and J genes are TRBV24-1 and TRBJ2-5; D may be TRBD1 (5 bases). Deletions cut 6 bases from V and 2 bases from J, with 9 bases between. This CDR3 spans 13 amino acids. CDR1 and CDR2 from the germline V gene are KGHDR and SFDVKD. CDR3 region: CATSLDRQETQYF. The DNA for the CDR3 is TGTGCCACCAGTCTCGACAGACAAGAGACCCAGTACTTC.

This rearrangement joins TRBV6-1 to TRBJ2-2; a weak D match, TRBD1 (5 bases). CDR1 and CDR2 from the germline V gene are MNHNS and SASEGT. The V end was cut by 3 bases, the J end by 3 bases, with 17 bases between. The CDR3 contains 17 residues. The CDR3: CASSDLTVLADTGELFF. Written as DNA, the CDR3 is TGTGCCAGCAGTGACCTGACAGTTTTGGCCGACACCGGGGAGCTGTTTTTT.

V gene TRBV9 combines with J gene TRBJ1-3, with D perhaps matching TRBD1 (6 bases). The CDR3 consists of 15 residues. Germline-derived CDR1 and CDR2 are SGDLS and YYNGEE. V was cut by 2 bases and J by 3 bases, with 12 bases left in between. CDR3 sequence reads: CASSVRGANGNTIYF. CDR3 coding DNA: TGTGCCAGCAGCGTGCGGGGGGCGAATGGAAACACCATATATTTT.

This chain uses TRBV7-3 with TRBJ2-2; TRBD1 matches 8 bases. Looked up from germline, CDR1 is SGHTA and CDR2 is FQGTGA. The CDR3 has 16 residues. J lost 4 bases, V lost 0 bases, and 4 bases had no gene match. CDR3: CASSLTPGGFTGELFF. DNA of the CDR3: TGTGCCAGCAGCTTAACGCCAGGGGGCTTCACCGGGGAGCTGTTTTTT.

The genes are TRBV5-4 and TRBJ1-3, with unresolved D. CDR1 and CDR2 (germline): SGHNT, YYREEE (reference sequence). The CDR3 consists of 13 residues. The V end was cut by 4 bases, the J end by 2 bases, with 7 bases between. The CDR3: CASSGGTGNTIYF. CDR3 nucleotide sequence: TGTGCCAGCAGCGGAGGGACTGGAAACACCATATATTTT.

This chain connects TRBV19 to TRBJ2-1; D might be TRBD2 (5 bases). Trimming took 8 bases from V and 9 from J, leaving 8 bases between them. Germline loops: CDR1 LNHDA, CDR2 SQIVND (reference sequence). The CDR3 has 10 residues. The DNA of the CDR3 is TGTGCCAGTGGTAGCGTTGAGCAGTTCTTC. The encoded protein is CASGSVEQFF.